This T cell receptor (beta chain) was found in a study of blood T cell repertoires in COVID-19. Study at large: Donors in the United States, Italy and Spain gave samples during acute or convalescent COVID-19.

Using immunoSEQ multiplex PCR, the repertoire was profiled, and TCRdb retains in-frame clones only, with some absent. The sample gives fewer than 65,000 clones, more than 80% of which show up once; over 15% is in the top ten. This CDR3 contains 15 residues. Germline V gives CDR1 SGHNT, CDR2 YENEEA. V was trimmed by 3 bases and J by 3 bases, leaving 11 bases between them. This TCR derives from a woman in her fifties or sixties with COVID-19, enrolled during active disease. Sequenced input: peripheral blood. The chain combines TRBV11-3 with TRBJ2-2; D possibly corresponds to TRBD2 (6 bases). Here the CDR3 reads CASSFPSDYTGELFF. CDR3 sequence (DNA): TGTGCCAGCAGCTTTCCTAGCGACTACACCGGGGAGCTGTTTTTT.